One and the same sample provided the 10 T cell receptor beta chains below, sequenced in a study of T cells after yellow fever vaccination. TCRdb re-called the 5' RACE reads with MiXCR, one entry per CDR3 protein. Seen here are fewer than 450,000 distinct CDR3 sequences, approximately 4% observed once, and the top ten hold 24%. The sequencing used PBMCs, collected 5 days after the yellow fever booster vaccination. The source of these receptors is a man between 18 and 35 years old who received the YFV17D yellow fever vaccine.

The chain uses TRBV20-1 and TRBJ1-1; tentatively, D is TRBD1 (5 bases). Germline V CDR1 and CDR2: DFQATT, SNEGSKA (reference sequence). V gave up 5 bases and J gave up 3 bases, with 28 bases separating them. The CDR3 is 18 amino acids. The CDR3 region has the DNA TGCAGTGCTCGTCCGGGCAGGGAATCGTGGAGAGTGTACACTGAAGCTTTCTTT. It codes for CSARPGRESWRVYTEAFF.

This clonotype was recorded at least ten times. The chain recombines TRBV20-1 with TRBJ2-3, with 8 bases matching TRBD2. The V gene's germline CDR1 is DFQATT and CDR2 SNEGSKA (reference sequence). The CDR3 sequence is 16 residues long. V shed 6 bases, J shed 6 bases, and the junction held 17 bases outside the gene matches. The CDR3: CSALTARGVFGDTQYF. Here the CDR3 DNA reads TGCAGTGCCCTAACGGCGCGGGGGGTTTTCGGGGATACGCAGTATTTT.

This clonotype has at least ten counts. The chain carries TRBV27 and TRBJ2-7; D is unresolved. The germline gives CDR1 MNHEY, CDR2 SMNVEV (reference sequence). The V end was cut by 11 bases, the J end by 2 bases, with 19 bases between. The CDR3 loop spans 14 amino acids. CDR3 sequence (DNA): TGTGCCCTGGCGTTGGGCGGACCACCCTACGAGCAGTACTTC. Its protein product is CALALGGPPYEQYF.

This clonotype was detected a few times. The V gene is TRBV5-4, the J gene TRBJ2-1; no reliable D call. Germline V CDR1 and CDR2: SGHNT, YYREEE (reference sequence). The CDR3 covers 13 residues. The V gene lost 0 bases and the J gene lost 7 bases, with 8 bases spanning the gap. DNA for the CDR3: TGTGCCAGCAGCTTGGCGATGGCAAATGAGCAGTTCTTC. It is translated as CASSLAMANEQFF.

V gene TRBV27 combines with J gene TRBJ1-2, with D unresolved. Trimming left V 4 bases short and J 3 bases short, with 12 bases between. CDR3 length equals 14 residues. Germline CDR1 and CDR2: MNHEY and SMNVEV (reference sequence). The CDR3 region has the DNA TGTGCCAGCAGTTCCAACCAGGACTACTATGGCTACACCTTC. Translation gives CASSSNQDYYGYTF.

This clonotype appeared many times. As DNA, the CDR3 is TGTGCCAGCAGCAACGCCCAGTGGGGGAATTCACCCCTCCACTTT. This encodes CASSNAQWGNSPLHF. The V gene is TRBV7-9, the J gene TRBJ1-6, with a weak D call TRBD1 (5 bases). There are 15 residues in the CDR3. Trimming removed 5 bases at V and 7 bases at J, with 15 bases between. Germline assignment: CDR1 SEHNR and CDR2 FQNEAQ (reference sequence). The full variable domain, completed using reference TRBV7-9 and TRBJ1-6, is DTGVSQNPRHKITKRGQNVTFRCDPISEHNRLYWYRQTLGQGPEFLTYFQNEAQLEKSRLLSDRFSAERPKGSFSTLEIQRTEQGDSAMYLCASSNAQWGNSPLHFGNGTRLTVT.

The chain recombines TRBV10-3 with TRBJ2-2, with D unresolved. CDR3 size: 16 residues. V dropped 0 bases and J dropped 6 bases, with 14 bases sitting between them. CDR1 and CDR2 (germline): ENHRY, SYGVKD. In nucleotides, the CDR3 is TGTGCCATCAGTGAGTCGAGCCCAAGGCGAGCCGGGGAGCTGTTTTTT. It translates to CAISESSPRRAGELFF.

Only a few counts were recorded for this clonotype. The rearrangement links TRBV11-2 to TRBJ2-2, with D perhaps TRBD2 (6 bases). Per germline, CDR1 SGHAT and CDR2 FQNNGV. Trimming pared 2 bases from V and 0 bases from J, leaving 16 bases between. The CDR3 totals 18 residues. The CDR3 here is CASSLRGVSGSNTGELFF. CDR3 DNA sequence: TGTGCCAGCAGCTTAAGGGGAGTTAGCGGATCGAACACCGGGGAGCTGTTTTTT.

This clonotype was counted at least ten times. This chain links TRBV4-3 with TRBJ2-3, with TRBD2 matching 9 bases. V dropped 1 base and J dropped 6; count of bases not matched to a gene: 8. Germline V gives CDR1 LGHNA, CDR2 YSLEER. The CDR3 has 16 amino acids. The CDR3 DNA is TGCGCCAGCAGCCAAGGTCCTAGCGGGGCGGGGGATACGCAGTATTTT. The encoded protein is CASSQGPSGAGDTQYF.

The gene calls are TRBV18 and TRBJ1-4, with TRBD1 identical over 8 bases. The CDR3 has 17 residues. The ends lost 6 bases at V and 0 bases at J; junction bases unmatched: 9. CDR1 KGHSH and CDR2 LQKENI come from the germline V gene. CDR3 DNA sequence: TGTGCCAGCTCCCGTGGACAGGGTTCTGCAACTAATGAAAAACTGTTTTTT. Its protein product is CASSRGQGSATNEKLFF.